This TCR beta chain was captured in a study of chemoradiotherapy in HPV16-positive cancers. The wider study: Candidate HPV-specific T-cell clones and common TCR motifs came from functional assays in a couple of HPV16-positive patients. Study findings and constraints: Only a couple of HPV16-positive patients supplied the functional HPV-specificity definition. Candidate HPV-specific clones and E7-related TCR motifs grew in tumor during treatment.

Details on this clone: Its specificity is not known.

Profiling relied on immunoSEQ multiplex PCR, and the TCRdb table lists in-frame clones only, not all of them. The sample shows 9,500 to 12,000 clones, 91% of them seen only once. Repertoires were sampled repeatedly during chemoradiotherapy. This material consisted of blood, taken from a patient who underwent chemoradiotherapy. This TCR derives from a human donor with HPV-associated anogenital cancer.

The DNA of the CDR3 is TGTGCCAGCAGCCAAGCTTCTAGCGCGCTAAGCACAGATACGCAGTATTTT. Protein: CASSQASSALSTDTQYF. V gene TRBV14 combines with J gene TRBJ2-3, with D possibly matching TRBD2 (6 bases). The V end was cut by 1 base, the J end by 0 bases, with 14 bases between. This CDR3 has 17 amino acids. CDR1 is SGHDN, CDR2 FVKESK, per germline.